The 24 T cell receptor beta chains below were found in one sample sequenced in a study of beta chain features in type 1 diabetes. Expressed TCRB transcripts were sequenced because the entire RNA isolate underwent reverse transcription. Method: immunoSEQ multiplex PCR; TCRdb's copy keeps in-frame clones and lacks some. The sample contains 300,000 to 400,000 clones, about 11% of which appear only once. The source material was naive CD4+ T cells from blood. These receptors all stem from a woman aged 30 to 39 in good health.

This clone was seen more than once but under ten times. The chain joins TRBV7-3 to TRBJ2-1; 15 positions match TRBD2. Per the germline V gene, CDR1 is SGHTA and CDR2 is FQGTGA. The CDR3 spans 16 residues. V shed 5 bases and J 7 bases; nucleotides not matched to a gene: 6. CDR3 sequence (DNA): TGTGCCAGCAGCCCCGGGACTAGCGGGAGGAGGAATGAGCAGTTCTTC. It codes for CASSPGTSGRRNEQFF.

V is TRBV4-3 and J is TRBJ2-6; 12 bases are a match to TRBD1. The ends lost 1 base at V and 4 bases at J; junction bases unmatched: 11. CDR1 and CDR2 (germline): LGHNA, YSLEER. CDR3 length: 20 amino acids. The CDR3: CASSQADAGQGAGGANVLTF. The CDR3 nucleotides read TGCGCCAGCAGCCAAGCCGATGCGGGACAGGGGGCGGGGGGGGCCAACGTCCTGACTTTC.

The V gene is TRBV14, the J gene TRBJ2-1; D call uncertain. Deletions cut 2 bases from V and 9 bases from J, with 11 bases between. CDR1 and CDR2 from the germline V gene are SGHDN and FVKESK. The CDR3 totals 13 residues. CDR3 DNA sequence: TGTGCCAGCAGCCAAATACCCTGGAGTGAGCAGTTCTTC. It translates to CASSQIPWSEQFF.

The V and J genes are TRBV29-1 and TRBJ2-2; D not resolved. V dropped 7 bases and J dropped 1 base, with 7 bases sitting between them. Germline loops: CDR1 SQVTM, CDR2 ANQGSEA. The CDR3 runs 12 residues. The CDR3 protein is CSAELNTGELFF. The CDR3 DNA sequence: TGCAGCGCCGAACTGAACACCGGGGAGCTGTTTTTT.

This rearrangement joins TRBV7-2 to TRBJ2-3; maybe TRBD2 (6 bases). Germline lookup yields CDR1 SGHTA and CDR2 FQGNSA. With 2 bases removed from V and 6 bases from J, the gap between germline ends came to 12 bases. This CDR3 has 14 residues. The CDR3 here is CASSLSRRADTQYF. The CDR3 bases are TGTGCCAGCAGCTTAAGCCGGAGGGCCGATACGCAGTATTTT.

This sequence joins TRBV4-2 and TRBJ2-7; the match to TRBD2 covers 13 bases. The CDR3 is 17 amino acids. CDR1 and CDR2 (germline): LGHNA, YNFKEQ. With V trimmed by 3 bases and J by 4 bases, 9 bases remained unmatched. CDR3 sequence reads: CASSQITPGLAGYEQYF. Written as DNA, the CDR3 is TGTGCCAGCAGCCAGATTACACCGGGACTAGCGGGGTACGAGCAGTACTTC.

The V gene is TRBV10-3, the J gene TRBJ2-3, with 7 bases fitting TRBD2. The germline gives CDR1 ENHRY, CDR2 SYGVKD. This CDR3 has 13 residues. J lost 6 bases, V lost 10 bases, and 10 bases had no gene match. For the CDR3, the DNA is TGTGCCAGGAGGGAGCGGGAATCGGATACGCAGTATTTT. Amino acids: CARRERESDTQYF.

This clone was detected a few times. This chain connects TRBV7-6 to TRBJ2-3, with TRBD2 identical over 8 bases. CDR3 size: 17 residues. With 0 bases clipped from V and 6 bases from J, the junction kept 11 bases outside the gene matches. The germline gives CDR1 SGHVS, CDR2 FNYEAQ. In nucleotides, the CDR3 is TGTGCCAGCAGCTTAGCCGCAGCGGGAGTGGAGGTGGATACGCAGTATTTT. This codes for CASSLAAAGVEVDTQYF.

This sequence joins TRBV6-1 and TRBJ2-1; 10 nucleotides line up with TRBD2. CDR1 MNHNS and CDR2 SASEGT come from the germline V gene. The length of the CDR3 is 15 residues. With 7 bases clipped from V and 3 bases from J, the junction kept 6 bases outside the gene matches. The CDR3 DNA follows: TGTGCCAGCATTGAGACTAGCGGGCACTACAATGAGCAGTTCTTC. Translating it yields CASIETSGHYNEQFF.

The chain is built from TRBV6-1 and TRBJ2-7; TRBD1 matches 8 bases. From germline, CDR1 is MNHNS and CDR2 SASEGT. Germline trimming cut 11 bases from V and 5 bases from J; bases unmatched to any gene: 17. This CDR3 is 15 amino acids long. For the CDR3, the DNA is TGTGCCGCCTACCTTAGGGGGACAGGTAACCACGAGCAGTACTTC. It is translated as CAAYLRGTGNHEQYF.

J is TRBJ1-3 and V is TRBV9; 7 bases match TRBD1. V lost 0 bases and J lost 0; bases outside the gene matches: 6. The germline V gene encodes CDR1 SGDLS and CDR2 YYNGEE. The CDR3 covers 17 residues. CDR3 DNA: TGTGCCAGCAGCGTAGAAGGGACAGACTACTCTGGAAACACCATATATTTT. This translates into CASSVEGTDYSGNTIYF.

This chain's CDR3 is CASSLELATDYEQYF. CDR3 nucleotide sequence: TGTGCCAGCAGCTTAGAACTAGCGACAGATTACGAGCAGTACTTC. This chain connects TRBV7-8 to TRBJ2-7; 7 nucleotides agree with TRBD2. V trimming: 1 base; J trimming: 4 bases; junction bases outside the gene matches: 7. The CDR3 spans 15 residues. The germline V gene encodes CDR1 SGHVS and CDR2 FQNEAQ. Based on the CDR3 plus reference TRBV7-8 and TRBJ2-7, the full variable domain is GAGVSQSPRYKVAKRGQDVALRCDPISGHVSLFWYQQALGQGPEFLTYFQNEAQLDKSGLPSDRFFAERPEGSVSTLKIQRTQQEDSAVYLCASSLELATDYEQYFGPGTRLTVT.

This clone was detected a few times. The chain is built from TRBV5-4 and TRBJ2-2; 8 nucleotides align to TRBD2. This CDR3 is built from 18 residues. Germline-derived CDR1 and CDR2 are SGHNT and YYREEE (reference sequence). With 4 bases clipped from V and 2 bases from J, the junction kept 13 bases outside the gene matches. CDR3 sequence: CASSRPGLGSVNTGELFF. The CDR3 DNA is TGTGCCAGCAGCAGACCGGGACTAGGATCGGTCAACACCGGGGAGCTGTTTTTT.

This clone occurred a few times. CDR3: CASSGGLGSGLYEQYF. CDR3 nucleotide sequence: TGTGCCAGCAGTGGAGGCTTAGGTAGCGGCCTCTACGAGCAGTACTTC. This chain joins TRBV2 and TRBJ2-7, with D possibly being TRBD2 (6 bases). CDR3 length equals 16 residues. With 4 bases removed from V and 3 bases from J, the gap between germline ends came to 19 bases. The germline CDR1 and CDR2 sequences are SNHLY and FYNNEI.

The chain links TRBV9 to TRBJ2-7; 9 bases match TRBD1. V dropped 4 bases and J dropped 4; count of bases not matched to a gene: 6. Germline CDR1 reads SGDLS; CDR2 reads YYNGEE. CDR3 length: 14 residues. CDR3 DNA: TGTGCCAGCAGCACCGGGACAGGGCTTTACGAGCAGTACTTC. Protein sequence: CASSTGTGLYEQYF.

The rearrangement uses TRBV5-4 and TRBJ1-4; 7 bases map to TRBD1. Germline V gene data show CDR1 as SGHNT and CDR2 as YYREEE (reference sequence). The CDR3 extends over 16 amino acids. V shed 0 bases and J 0 bases; nucleotides not matched to a gene: 2. CDR3 coding DNA: TGTGCCAGCAGCTTGGACGGGACAGCAACTAATGAAAAACTGTTTTTT. The encoded protein is CASSLDGTATNEKLFF.

This clone was observed a handful of times. The J gene is TRBJ2-1, the V gene TRBV7-2; D is perhaps TRBD2 (6 bases). The germline V and J ends were trimmed by 5 bases and 5 bases, with 13 bases remaining between them. The germline V gene encodes CDR1 SGHTA and CDR2 FQGNSA. The CDR3 runs to 14 residues. This CDR3 is CASSPLASNNEQFF. The CDR3 nucleotides read TGTGCCAGCAGCCCGCTAGCGTCGAACAATGAGCAGTTCTTC.

V is TRBV6-6 and J is TRBJ2-1; D remains ambiguous. V dropped 6 bases and J dropped 8 bases, with 5 bases sitting between them. This CDR3 contains 10 residues. CDR1 is MNHNY and CDR2 is SVGAGI in the germline V gene (reference sequence). Here the CDR3 DNA reads TGTGCCAGCAGAAGAGATGAGCAGTTCTTC. Encoded protein: CASRRDEQFF.

A few counts support this clone. This sequence joins TRBV18 and TRBJ2-5; D remains unclear. The V and J ends lost 0 bases and 5 bases respectively, with 10 bases between them. Per the germline V gene, CDR1 is KGHSH and CDR2 is LQKENI. This CDR3 comprises 14 residues. Written as DNA, the CDR3 is TGTGCCAGCTCACCACCGAATAACGGTGAGACCCAGTACTTC. Protein sequence: CASSPPNNGETQYF.

This clone was observed a few times. V usage is TRBV7-3 and J usage is TRBJ1-2; D is perhaps TRBD1 (5 bases). V was cut by 3 bases and J by 2 bases, with 13 bases left in between. The CDR3 contains 15 residues. Germline loops: CDR1 SGHTA, CDR2 FQGTGA. The chain's CDR3 is CASSLYGDFNYGYTF. CDR3 nucleotides: TGTGCCAGCAGCTTGTATGGGGACTTCAACTATGGCTACACCTTC. Full variable domain (remainder filled in from reference TRBV7-3 and TRBJ1-2): GAGVSQTPSNKVTEKGKYVELRCDPISGHTALYWYRQSLGQGPEFLIYFQGTGAADDSGLPNDRFFAVRPEGSVSTLKIQRTERGDSAVYLCASSLYGDFNYGYTFGSGTRLTVV.

The chain couples TRBV7-2 to TRBJ1-5, with D maybe TRBD1 (6 bases). Trimming took off 4 bases at V and 7 bases at J, with 17 bases between the two ends. Germline V CDR1 and CDR2: SGHTA, FQGNSA. This CDR3 region has 15 residues. In DNA, the CDR3 is TGTGCCAGCAGCTCCAGTACAGGGTCGGGACAGCCCCAGCATTTT. Translated, it gives CASSSSTGSGQPQHF.

This clone was observed a few times. J is TRBJ2-5 and V is TRBV6-5; 7 positions match TRBD1. The CDR3 has 14 residues. J was trimmed by 6 bases and V by 2 bases; bases with no gene match: 6. CDR1 and CDR2 (germline): MNHEY, SVGAGI. CDR3 amino acids: CASSYLTGWKTQYF. CDR3 bases: TGTGCCAGCAGTTACCTGACAGGGTGGAAGACCCAGTACTTC.

V is TRBV14 and J is TRBJ2-3; D is possibly TRBD2 (5 bases). The germline gives CDR1 SGHDN, CDR2 FVKESK. The CDR3 runs to 14 residues. V lost 5 bases and J 11 bases, leaving 20 bases between the germline ends. The DNA for the CDR3 is TGTGCCAGCAGCATTCGGGGTGCAGTATTGAAGCAGTATTTT. This translates into CASSIRGAVLKQYF.

This clone has only a few counts. The CDR3 region is CASSNRHEGHYGYTF. The CDR3 DNA follows: TGTGCCAGCAGCAATCGACATGAGGGCCACTATGGCTACACCTTC. The V call is TRBV11-2, the J call TRBJ1-2; D is unresolved. The germline gives CDR1 SGHAT, CDR2 FQNNGV. V was shortened by 5 bases and J by 3 bases, with 16 bases between the two germline ends. CDR3 length equals 15 residues.